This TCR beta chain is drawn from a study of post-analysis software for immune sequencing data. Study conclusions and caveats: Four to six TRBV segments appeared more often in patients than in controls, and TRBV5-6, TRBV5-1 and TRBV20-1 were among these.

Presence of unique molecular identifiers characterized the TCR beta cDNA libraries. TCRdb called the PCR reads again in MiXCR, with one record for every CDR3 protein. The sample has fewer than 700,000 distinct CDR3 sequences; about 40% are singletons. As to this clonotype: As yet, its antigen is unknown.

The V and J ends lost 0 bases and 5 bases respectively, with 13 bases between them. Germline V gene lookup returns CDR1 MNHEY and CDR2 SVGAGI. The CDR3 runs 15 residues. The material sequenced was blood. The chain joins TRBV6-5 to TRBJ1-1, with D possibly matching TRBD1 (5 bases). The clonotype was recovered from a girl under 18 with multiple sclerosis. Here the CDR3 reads CASSYSGASATEAFF. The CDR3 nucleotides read TGTGCCAGCAGTTACTCCGGGGCCTCCGCGACTGAAGCTTTCTTT.